Presented here are 20 T cell receptor beta chains from one specimen sequenced in a study of shared clonotypes between healthy human individuals. Method: immunoSEQ multiplex PCR; TCRdb's copy keeps in-frame clones and lacks some. The profile shows 1.4 million to 1.5 million clones, about 96% of them singletons. Sequencing was carried out using naive CD4+ T cells sorted from blood. Subset given: CD45RA+ positively selected. These receptors were obtained from a man aged 25-45 years in good health.

V and J are TRBV14 and TRBJ2-1, with 13 bases matching TRBD2. CDR1 SGHDN and CDR2 FVKESK come from the germline V gene. The V gene end was trimmed by 3 bases and the J gene end by 10 bases; junction bases not matched to a gene: 6. The CDR3 extends over 15 amino acids. DNA for the CDR3: TGTGCCAGCAGCCACCCACTAGCGGGAGGGAGAGAGCAGTTCTTC. Amino acids: CASSHPLAGGREQFF. Complete variable domain (other parts from reference TRBV14 and TRBJ2-1): EAGVTQFPSHSVIEKGQTVTLRCDPISGHDNLYWYRRVMGKEIKFLLHFVKESKQDESGMPNNRFLAERTGGTYSTLKVQPAELEDSGVYFCASSHPLAGGREQFFGPGTRLTVL.

J is TRBJ2-3 and V is TRBV29-1, with 9 bases that match TRBD2. CDR3 size: 15 residues. CDR1 is SQVTM and CDR2 is ANQGSEA in the germline V gene. With V trimmed by 3 bases and J by 7 bases, 11 bases remained unmatched. CDR3 amino acids: CSVEVAGVRYNTQYF. As DNA, the CDR3 is TGCAGCGTTGAGGTAGCGGGAGTGCGATACAATACGCAGTATTTT.

The J gene is TRBJ2-7, the V gene TRBV7-4; TRBD1 agrees at 12 bases. Trimming removed 4 bases from V and 0 bases from J; junction bases left unmatched: 7. CDR3 length equals 17 residues. Germline V gene lookup returns CDR1 SGHVT and CDR2 SQSDAQ. DNA for the CDR3: TGTGCCAGCAGCTCTTCGTCGGGACAGGGGGCCTCCTACGAGCAGTACTTC. Translated: CASSSSSGQGASYEQYF.

V is TRBV11-2 and J is TRBJ2-4, with D possibly matching TRBD1 (5 bases). V lost 6 bases, J lost 15 bases, and 24 bases lay in between. Germline CDR1 and CDR2: SGHAT and FQNNGV. The CDR3 is 14 amino acids. As DNA, the CDR3 is TGTGCCAGCAGTCCAAACGCAGGGTACGAACTTCGGTACTTC. It is translated as CASSPNAGYELRYF.

This clone was recorded once. The genes are TRBV7-9 and TRBJ1-3; D gene unclear. With 3 bases removed from V and 4 bases from J, the gap between germline ends came to 7 bases. Germline CDR1 is SEHNR and CDR2 is FQNEAQ (reference sequence). The CDR3 has 13 residues. In nucleotides, the CDR3 is TGTGCCAGCAGCTTTTCTGAGGGAAACACCATATATTTT. Residues: CASSFSEGNTIYF.

The chain is built from TRBV9 and TRBJ2-1; 11 nucleotides align to TRBD2. Trimming cost V 0 bases and J 8 bases; bases outside gene matches: 10. The CDR3 is 17 amino acids. Germline V CDR1 and CDR2: SGDLS, YYNGEE. This CDR3 is CASSVDIAGGPRYEQFF. The CDR3 nucleotides are TGTGCCAGCAGCGTAGACATAGCGGGAGGGCCTCGATATGAGCAGTTCTTC.

The chain uses TRBV28 and TRBJ2-7; D gene uncertain. Looked up from germline, CDR1 is MDHEN and CDR2 is SYDVKM. This CDR3 has 14 amino acids. Trimming removed 4 bases from V and 3 bases from J, with 13 bases in between. CDR3 amino acids: CASSSLDWNYEQYF. The CDR3 DNA reads as TGTGCCAGCAGTTCCCTTGACTGGAACTACGAGCAGTACTTC.

The V gene is TRBV28, the J gene TRBJ1-1, with D maybe TRBD1 (6 bases). Germline lookup yields CDR1 MDHEN and CDR2 SYDVKM. There are 15 residues in the CDR3. V gave up 5 bases and J gave up 3 bases, with 16 bases separating them. In nucleotides, the CDR3 is TGTGCCAGCAGTCCACAGGGTAGAGGGTACACTGAAGCTTTCTTT. This translates into CASSPQGRGYTEAFF. The whole variable domain, remainder taken from reference TRBV28 and TRBJ1-1, is DVKVTQSSRYLVKRTGEKVFLECVQDMDHENMFWYRQDPGLGLRLIYFSYDVKMKEKGDIPEGYSVSREKKERFSLILESASTNQTSMYLCASSPQGRGYTEAFFGQGTRLTVV.

Only one count was recorded for this clone. V is TRBV9 and J is TRBJ2-7, with D perhaps TRBD1 (6 bases). Trimming removed 0 bases from V and 1 base from J, with 14 bases in between. Germline lookup yields CDR1 SGDLS and CDR2 YYNGEE. CDR3 length equals 16 residues. The CDR3 spells CASSVAAGTGSYEQYF. In nucleotides, the CDR3 is TGTGCCAGCAGCGTAGCGGCGGGCACAGGGTCCTACGAGCAGTACTTC.

This sequence joins TRBV28 and TRBJ2-7, with a tentative D call TRBD2 (6 bases). V shed 3 bases and J shed 2 bases, with 11 bases lying between them. The CDR3 runs to 14 residues. Germline assignment: CDR1 MDHEN and CDR2 SYDVKM. CDR3: CASSFDPGAYEQYF. Written as DNA, the CDR3 is TGTGCCAGCAGTTTTGACCCGGGAGCCTACGAGCAGTACTTC.

The chain employs TRBV7-6 and TRBJ1-5; D is perhaps TRBD1 (5 bases). Trimming removed 5 bases at V and 8 bases at J, with 25 bases between. The germline V gene encodes CDR1 SGHVS and CDR2 FNYEAQ. This CDR3 has 17 amino acids. The CDR3 spells CASSIGAAGNIMEPQHF. The CDR3 DNA is TGTGCCAGCAGCATAGGGGCGGCAGGGAATATAATGGAGCCCCAGCATTTT.

V is TRBV5-1 and J is TRBJ2-4; a weak D match, TRBD1 (5 bases). V was clipped by 4 bases and J by 0 bases, with 14 bases between them. Germline assignment: CDR1 SGHRS and CDR2 YFSETQ. The CDR3 covers 16 residues. CDR3 residues: CASSPTEPLAKNIQYF. CDR3 bases: TGCGCCAGCAGCCCGACAGAACCCCTAGCCAAAAACATTCAGTACTTC. Filled out from reference TRBV5-1 and TRBJ2-4, the complete variable domain reads KAGVTQTPRYLIKTRGQQVTLSCSPISGHRSVSWYQQTPGQGLQFLFEYFSETQRNKGNFPGRFSGRQFSNSRSEMNVSTLELGDSALYLCASSPTEPLAKNIQYFGAGTRLSVL.

The chain employs TRBV27 and TRBJ2-1; 13 bases agree with TRBD2. In germline, CDR1 is MNHEY, CDR2 SMNVEV (reference sequence). V trimming: 5 bases; J trimming: 7 bases; junction bases outside the gene matches: 8. The CDR3 extends over 16 amino acids. CDR3 loop: CASSQLLAGGPNEQFF. Here the CDR3 DNA reads TGTGCCAGCAGTCAACTACTAGCGGGAGGGCCAAATGAGCAGTTCTTC.

This clone has just one count. The rearrangement uses TRBV7-9 and TRBJ2-2; tentative D call: TRBD2 (7 bases). Trimming left V 6 bases short and J 6 bases short, with 17 bases between. Germline loops: CDR1 SEHNR, CDR2 FQNEAQ (reference sequence). CDR3 length: 15 amino acids. For the CDR3, the DNA is TGTGCCAGCAGACGACTCGGGGGGCAGGCCGGGGAGCTGTTTTTT. It translates to CASRRLGGQAGELFF.

The chain has TRBV6-1 and TRBJ2-7; D is undetermined. The CDR3 is 13 residues long. Germline V CDR1 and CDR2: MNHNS, SASEGT. V gave up 4 bases and J gave up 3 bases, with 10 bases separating them. The CDR3 reads CASSGQVFYEQYF. For the CDR3, the DNA is TGTGCCAGCAGTGGGCAGGTTTTCTACGAGCAGTACTTC.

The rearrangement uses TRBV5-4 and TRBJ2-2; perhaps TRBD2 as D (5 bases). CDR3 length equals 15 residues. Trimming shortened V by 4 bases and J by 1 base, and 11 bases separated the two germline ends. Germline assignment: CDR1 SGHNT and CDR2 YYREEE (reference sequence). For the CDR3, the DNA is TGTGCCAGCAGCCTTCCCGGGAAGAACACCGGGGAGCTGTTTTTT. It is translated as CASSLPGKNTGELFF. Full variable domain (outside the CDR3, taken from reference TRBV5-4 and TRBJ2-2): ETGVTQSPTHLIKTRGQQVTLRCSSQSGHNTVSWYQQALGQGPQFIFQYYREEENGRGNFPPRFSGLQFPNYSSELNVNALELDDSALYLCASSLPGKNTGELFFGEGSRLTVL.

V gene TRBV27 combines with J gene TRBJ2-1, with D maybe TRBD1 (6 bases). Germline V gene sequence: CDR1 MNHEY, CDR2 SMNVEV (reference sequence). The ends were cut back, 3 bases at V and 10 bases at J, with 19 bases in the middle. The CDR3 contains 15 residues. CDR3 sequence (DNA): TGTGCCAGCAGTTTCGACGCCGCCAGAGACAGGGAGCAGTTCTTC. This encodes CASSFDAARDREQFF.

The J gene is TRBJ2-7, the V gene TRBV5-1; weak D call: TRBD1 (6 bases). CDR1 is SGHRS and CDR2 is YFSETQ in the germline V gene. The CDR3 has 14 amino acids. V was shortened by 5 bases and J by 2 bases, with 14 bases between the two germline ends. The DNA of the CDR3 is TGCGCCAGCAGGGCCGGGACAAGTCCCTACGAGCAGTACTTC. This encodes CASRAGTSPYEQYF. Full variable domain (outside the CDR3, taken from reference TRBV5-1 and TRBJ2-7): KAGVTQTPRYLIKTRGQQVTLSCSPISGHRSVSWYQQTPGQGLQFLFEYFSETQRNKGNFPGRFSGRQFSNSRSEMNVSTLELGDSALYLCASRAGTSPYEQYFGPGTRLTVT.

In its sample, this clone was seen a few times. The chain combines TRBV7-9 with TRBJ1-3; D call uncertain. The V end lost 1 base, the J end lost 0 bases, and 7 bases lay between the germline ends. The germline V gene encodes CDR1 SEHNR and CDR2 FQNEAQ (reference sequence). The CDR3 sequence is 15 residues long. CDR3 coding DNA: TGTGCCAGCAGCTTAGTGGGTAACTCTGGAAACACCATATATTTT. Translated: CASSLVGNSGNTIYF. Combining the CDR3 with reference TRBV7-9 and TRBJ1-3 gives the whole variable domain DTGVSQNPRHKITKRGQNVTFRCDPISEHNRLYWYRQTLGQGPEFLTYFQNEAQLEKSRLLSDRFSAERPKGSFSTLEIQRTEQGDSAMYLCASSLVGNSGNTIYFGEGSWLTVV.

This chain connects TRBV28 to TRBJ2-1; 13 bases are shared with TRBD2. V trimming: 5 bases; J trimming: 7 bases; junction bases outside the gene matches: 8. CDR3 size: 16 residues. CDR1 and CDR2 (germline): MDHEN, SYDVKM. Here the CDR3 DNA reads TGTGCCAGCAGTAAACTAGCGGGAGGGCCGGGGAATGAGCAGTTCTTC. Amino acid sequence: CASSKLAGGPGNEQFF.